One and the same sample provided the 24 T cell receptor beta chains below, sequenced in a study of blood T cell repertoires in COVID-19. TCRdb's copy holds only in-frame clones and misses some; the assay was immunoSEQ multiplex PCR. Counted here are 400,000 or so clones, 80% to 90% occurring once; the ten biggest clones make up 0.9% to 1.2%. Specimen: PBMCs or T cells enriched from blood (not recorded which). The receptors were sampled from a man aged 25 to 45 who had recovered from COVID-19.

DNA for the CDR3: TGTGCCAGCAGCCCAGGGGGGTACGGTCAGCCCCAGCATTTT. Residues: CASSPGGYGQPQHF. The chain carries TRBV7-9 and TRBJ1-5; 7 bases line up with TRBD1. CDR3 length equals 14 residues. The J segment lost 6 bases and the V segment lost 5 bases, leaving 7 bases of the junction unmatched. The germline V gene encodes CDR1 SEHNR and CDR2 FQNEAQ (reference sequence).

The chain is built from TRBV30 and TRBJ1-5; the D gene is possibly TRBD1 (5 bases). This CDR3 region has 13 residues. Per the germline V gene, CDR1 is GTSNPN and CDR2 is SVGIG (reference sequence). Between the trimmed V and J ends, which lost 2 bases and 7 bases, there was a span of 12 bases. The CDR3 DNA reads TGTGCCTGGAGTCCGGGGGAACGACAGCCCCAGCATTTT. Its translation is CAWSPGERQPQHF.

The chain joins TRBV27 to TRBJ1-1, with unresolved D. Germline loops: CDR1 MNHEY, CDR2 SMNVEV (reference sequence). Between the trimmed V and J ends, which lost 5 bases and 1 base, there was a span of 11 bases. The CDR3 runs to 14 residues. The CDR3 reads CASSGRTQNTEAFF. CDR3 nucleotide sequence: TGTGCCAGCAGTGGTCGTACACAGAACACTGAAGCTTTCTTT.

The rearrangement uses TRBV7-8 and TRBJ2-7, with 9 bases fitting TRBD1. V trimming: 2 bases; J trimming: 7 bases; junction bases outside the gene matches: 6. This CDR3 has 14 amino acids. Per germline, CDR1 SGHVS and CDR2 FQNEAQ. The CDR3 sequence: CASSLSTGGPEQYF. The CDR3 DNA reads as TGTGCCAGCAGCTTATCCACAGGGGGCCCAGAGCAGTACTTC.

The V and J genes are TRBV7-9 and TRBJ2-7; D is ambiguous. Germline CDR1 reads SEHNR; CDR2 reads FQNEAQ (reference sequence). This CDR3 has 12 residues. Trimming shortened V by 10 bases and J by 0 bases, and 10 bases separated the two germline ends. CDR3 in DNA: TGTGCCACTAAACCGAGCTCCTACGAGCAGTACTTC. It translates to CATKPSSYEQYF.

This clone appeared a few times. The V and J genes are TRBV9 and TRBJ2-7, with 8 positions matching TRBD1. The CDR3 consists of 17 residues. The V gene end was trimmed by 0 bases and the J gene end by 5 bases; junction bases not matched to a gene: 13. CDR1 and CDR2 (germline): SGDLS, YYNGEE. The CDR3 DNA follows: TGTGCCAGCAGCGTAGTTTACCATGGACAGGGTCTAAACGAGCAGTACTTC. This encodes CASSVVYHGQGLNEQYF.

The J gene is TRBJ1-4, the V gene TRBV12-3 or TRBV12-4, with TRBD1 matching over 7 bases. The V gene end was trimmed by 6 bases and the J gene end by 10 bases; junction bases not matched to a gene: 8. This CDR3 comprises 13 residues. CDR3 residues: CASSMTGLAKLFF. In DNA form, the CDR3 reads TGTGCCAGCAGCATGACAGGGTTAGCAAAACTGTTTTTT.

The chain uses TRBV10-2 and TRBJ2-7; 11 bases fit TRBD1. The V and J ends lost 8 bases and 5 bases, in that order; junction bases with no gene match: 14. Germline V gives CDR1 WSHSY, CDR2 SAAADI. The CDR3 extends over 16 amino acids. CDR3 in amino acids: CASASPGQGVENEQYF. The CDR3 DNA follows: TGCGCCAGCGCCTCCCCGGGACAGGGGGTCGAGAACGAGCAGTACTTC.

The chain uses TRBV2 and TRBJ2-3; TRBD1 agrees at 7 bases. Germline loops: CDR1 SNHLY, CDR2 FYNNEI. With V trimmed by 8 bases and J by 4 bases, 12 bases remained unmatched. The CDR3 loop spans 15 amino acids. The CDR3 region is CASWGKQGSADTQYF. DNA of the CDR3: TGTGCCAGCTGGGGGAAACAGGGGAGCGCAGATACGCAGTATTTT. The variable domain in full, with the rest retrieved from reference TRBV2 and TRBJ2-3, is EPEVTQTPSHQVTQMGQEVILRCVPISNHLYFYWYRQILGQKVEFLVSFYNNEISEKSEIFDDQFSVERPDGSNFTLKIRSTKLEDSAMYFCASWGKQGSADTQYFGPGTRLTVL.

The chain links TRBV4-1 to TRBJ2-7; 7 nucleotides agree with TRBD2. This CDR3 is 15 amino acids long. The germline CDR1 and CDR2 sequences are MGHRA and YSYEKL. Trimming removed 3 bases from V and 1 base from J; junction bases left unmatched: 6. The CDR3 bases are TGCGCCAGCAGCCAGGAGCGGGACCTATCCTACGAGCAGTACTTC. Translated: CASSQERDLSYEQYF.

This chain joins TRBV5-1 and TRBJ2-2; 9 nucleotides agree with TRBD1. This CDR3 has 15 residues. V lost 2 bases to trimming and J lost 3 bases; unmatched junction nucleotides: 2. CDR1 is SGHRS and CDR2 is YFSETQ in the germline V gene. As DNA, the CDR3 is TGCGCCAGCAGCTTAAGGACAGGGGACACCGGGGAGCTGTTTTTT. Protein: CASSLRTGDTGELFF.

V usage is TRBV15 and J usage is TRBJ2-3; 10 bases agree with TRBD1. CDR3 length: 16 amino acids. Trimming took 3 bases from V and 3 from J; bases not matched to a gene: 6. Germline V gene lookup returns CDR1 LNHNV and CDR2 YYDKDF (reference sequence). CDR3: CATSSEDRGETDTQYF. In nucleotides, the CDR3 is TGTGCCACCAGCAGCGAGGACAGGGGGGAAACAGATACGCAGTATTTT.

This clone was observed a handful of times. The sample holds other DNA sequences that translate to the same CDR3. The rearrangement joins TRBV24-1 to TRBJ2-3; D might be TRBD1 (5 bases). CDR3 length: 13 amino acids. Trimming shortened V by 4 bases and J by 4 bases, and 8 bases separated the two germline ends. Germline V gene sequence: CDR1 KGHDR, CDR2 SFDVKD. This CDR3 reads CATSDLRADTQYF. CDR3 coding DNA: TGTGCCACCAGTGACCTCAGGGCAGATACGCAGTATTTT.

The V and J genes are TRBV4-1 and TRBJ2-5; D remains ambiguous. Germline loops: CDR1 MGHRA, CDR2 YSYEKL. V was trimmed by 4 bases and J by 2 bases, leaving 23 bases between them. This CDR3 comprises 18 residues. The CDR3 reads CASSPRWPADRLQETQYF. Here the CDR3 DNA reads TGCGCCAGCAGCCCGAGGTGGCCCGCAGACCGCCTACAAGAGACCCAGTACTTC.

V is TRBV4-1 and J is TRBJ1-5; D gene uncertain. Germline V lookup: CDR1 MGHRA, CDR2 YSYEKL. CDR3 length: 16 residues. V lost 0 bases and J 1 base, leaving 10 bases between the germline ends. The CDR3 spells CASSQDGEISNQPQHF. The CDR3 region has the DNA TGCGCCAGCAGCCAAGATGGGGAGATAAGCAATCAGCCCCAGCATTTT.

This chain links TRBV28 with TRBJ2-7; tentatively, D is TRBD1 (6 bases). CDR3 length equals 14 residues. CDR1 and CDR2 from the germline V gene are MDHEN and SYDVKM. Between the trimmed V and J ends, which lost 5 bases and 2 bases, there was a span of 13 bases. The CDR3 bases are TGTGCCAGCAGTGCCGGGACAACAACCTACGAGCAGTACTTC. Protein: CASSAGTTTYEQYF.

The CDR3 loop is CASSPPPSGRTDEQFF. In DNA form, the CDR3 reads TGTGCCAGCAGCCCCCCCCCTAGCGGGAGAACGGATGAGCAGTTCTTC. The V call is TRBV13, the J call TRBJ2-1; 10 nucleotides match TRBD2. This CDR3 is built from 16 residues. The J segment lost 8 bases and the V segment lost 5 bases, leaving 12 bases of the junction unmatched. Germline-derived CDR1 and CDR2 are PRHDT and FYEKMQ (reference sequence).

The chain employs TRBV3-1 (or the pseudogene TRBV3-2) and TRBJ2-7; possible D gene TRBD2, 7 bases. V shed 5 bases and J shed 4 bases, with 27 bases lying between them. Germline V gives CDR1 LGHDT, CDR2 YNNKEL (reference sequence). The length of the CDR3 is 18 residues. The CDR3 spells CASSSGGARTSTAYEQYF. The CDR3 DNA reads as TGTGCCAGCAGCTCCGGGGGCGCTAGGACTAGTACGGCGTACGAGCAGTACTTC.

The J gene is TRBJ1-1, the V gene TRBV27, with D possibly TRBD1 on 5 matching bases. Trimming pared 1 base from V and 1 base from J, leaving 10 bases between. The CDR3 spans 15 residues. The germline V gene has CDR1 MNHEY and CDR2 SMNVEV (reference sequence). CDR3 region: CASSLYNQGNTEAFF. The CDR3 DNA sequence: TGTGCCAGCAGTTTATATAATCAGGGGAACACTGAAGCTTTCTTT.

The table lists this clone with a few counts. CDR3 protein: CASSPHSTSTSGAYEQYF. CDR3 coding DNA: TGTGCCAGCAGTCCTCACTCTACTTCGACTAGCGGGGCCTACGAGCAGTACTTC. The rearrangement joins TRBV6-6 to TRBJ2-7, with TRBD2 identical over 11 bases. This CDR3 has 18 amino acids. The V gene end was trimmed by 5 bases and the J gene end by 2 bases; junction bases not matched to a gene: 14. Germline CDR1 reads MNHNY; CDR2 reads SVGAGI (reference sequence).

The rearrangement links TRBV24-1 to TRBJ1-5, with 8 nucleotides matching TRBD1. Losses at the gene ends were 9 bases for V and 5 bases for J; bases not matched to a gene: 11. This CDR3 is 15 amino acids long. Germline lookup yields CDR1 KGHDR and CDR2 SFDVKD. CDR3 region: CATGTGQVGDQPQHF. The CDR3, as DNA: TGTGCCACCGGGACAGGTCAAGTGGGGGATCAGCCCCAGCATTTT.

This sequence joins TRBV5-6 and TRBJ2-5; 7 bases match TRBD1. V dropped 6 bases and J dropped 1; count of bases not matched to a gene: 9. This CDR3 contains 15 residues. Germline values: CDR1 SGHDT, CDR2 YYEEEE. The CDR3 DNA sequence: TGTGCCAGCATTGGACGACAGGGCCCCCAAGAGACCCAGTACTTC. It translates to CASIGRQGPQETQYF. Based on the CDR3 plus reference TRBV5-6 and TRBJ2-5, the full variable domain is DAGVTQSPTHLIKTRGQQVTLRCSPKSGHDTVSWYQQALGQGPQFIFQYYEEEERQRGNFPDRFSGHQFPNYSSELNVNALLLGDSALYLCASIGRQGPQETQYFGPGTRLLVL.

This clone has a handful of counts. V and J are TRBV5-1 and TRBJ1-2; possibly TRBD1 for D (5 bases). CDR3 size: 14 residues. CDR1 is SGHRS and CDR2 is YFSETQ in the germline V gene. With 5 bases removed from V and 1 base from J, the gap between germline ends came to 12 bases. The CDR3 DNA reads TGCGCCAGCAGTCCGGTGGGGGGTAACTATGGCTACACCTTC. Translating it yields CASSPVGGNYGYTF.

This chain links TRBV30 with TRBJ2-1; TRBD2 matches 9 bases. The junction had 9 bases not matched to a gene; V was cut back by 8 bases and J by 4 bases. This CDR3 has 14 amino acids. CDR1 and CDR2 from the germline V gene are GTSNPN and SVGIG (reference sequence). The CDR3 loop is CAGDVAGVYNEQFF. CDR3 DNA: TGTGCCGGTGACGTAGCGGGAGTTTACAATGAGCAGTTCTTC. Full variable domain (missing parts from reference TRBV30 and TRBJ2-1): SQTIHQWPATLVQPVGSPLSLECTVEGTSNPNLYWYRQAAGRGLQLLFYSVGIGQISSEVPQNLSASRPQDRQFILSSKKLLLSDSGFYLCAGDVAGVYNEQFFGPGTRLTVL.